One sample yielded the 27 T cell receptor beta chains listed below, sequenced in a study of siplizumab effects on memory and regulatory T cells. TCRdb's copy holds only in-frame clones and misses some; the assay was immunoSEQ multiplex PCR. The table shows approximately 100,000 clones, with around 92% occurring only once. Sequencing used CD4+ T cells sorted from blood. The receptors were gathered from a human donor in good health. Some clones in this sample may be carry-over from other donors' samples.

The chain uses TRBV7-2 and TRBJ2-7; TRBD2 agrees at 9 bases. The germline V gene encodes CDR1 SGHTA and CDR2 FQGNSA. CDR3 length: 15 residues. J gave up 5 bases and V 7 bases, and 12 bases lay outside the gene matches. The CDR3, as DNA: TGTGCCAGCACCTACAAATGGACTAGCGCGAACGAGCAGTACTTC. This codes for CASTYKWTSANEQYF. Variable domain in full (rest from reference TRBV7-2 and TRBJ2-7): GAGVSQSPSNKVTEKGKDVELRCDPISGHTALYWYRQSLGQGLEFLIYFQGNSAPDKSGLPSDRFSAERTGGSVSTLTIQRTQQEDSAVYLCASTYKWTSANEQYFGPGTRLTVT.

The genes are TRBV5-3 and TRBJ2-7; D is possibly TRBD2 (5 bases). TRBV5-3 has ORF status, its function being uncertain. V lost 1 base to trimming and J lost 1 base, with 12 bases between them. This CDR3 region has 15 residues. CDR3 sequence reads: CARSLKSRESYEQYF. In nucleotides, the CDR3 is TGTGCCAGAAGCTTGAAATCGAGGGAATCCTACGAGCAGTACTTC.

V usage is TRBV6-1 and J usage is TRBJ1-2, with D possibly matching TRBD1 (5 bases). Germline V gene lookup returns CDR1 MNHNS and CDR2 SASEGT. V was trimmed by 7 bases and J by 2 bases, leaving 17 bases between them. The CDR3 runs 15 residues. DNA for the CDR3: TGTGCCAGCAACTCTACCCAGGGTCCGAACTATGGCTACACCTTC. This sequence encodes CASNSTQGPNYGYTF.

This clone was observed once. The CDR3 spells CASSRGLAGVEQFF. The CDR3 region has the DNA TGTGCCAGCAGCAGGGGACTAGCGGGAGTGGAGCAGTTCTTC. The J gene is TRBJ2-1, the V gene TRBV5-4, with 14 bases that match TRBD2. Germline V lookup: CDR1 SGHNT, CDR2 YYREEE (reference sequence). V trimming: 4 bases; J trimming: 10 bases; junction bases outside the gene matches: 4. The CDR3 contains 14 residues.

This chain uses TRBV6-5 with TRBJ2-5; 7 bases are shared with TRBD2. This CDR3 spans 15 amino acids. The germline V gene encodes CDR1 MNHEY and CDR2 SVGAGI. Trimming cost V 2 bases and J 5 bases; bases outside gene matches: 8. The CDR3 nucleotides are TGTGCCAGCAGTTACGCCGGACTAGACGGGGAGACCCAGTACTTC. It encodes CASSYAGLDGETQYF.

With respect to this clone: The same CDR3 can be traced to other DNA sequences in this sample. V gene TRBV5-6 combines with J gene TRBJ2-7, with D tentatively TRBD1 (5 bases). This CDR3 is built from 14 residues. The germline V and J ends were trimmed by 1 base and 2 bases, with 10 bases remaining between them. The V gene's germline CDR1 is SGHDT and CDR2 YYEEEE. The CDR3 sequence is CASSLLQGTYEQYF. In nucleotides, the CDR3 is TGTGCCAGCAGCTTGTTGCAGGGAACCTACGAGCAGTACTTC.

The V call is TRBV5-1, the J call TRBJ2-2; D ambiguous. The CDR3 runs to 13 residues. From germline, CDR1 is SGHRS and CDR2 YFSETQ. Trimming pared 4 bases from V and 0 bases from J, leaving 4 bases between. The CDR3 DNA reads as TGCGCCAGCAGCCCTTCGAACACCGGGGAGCTGTTTTTT. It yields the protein CASSPSNTGELFF.

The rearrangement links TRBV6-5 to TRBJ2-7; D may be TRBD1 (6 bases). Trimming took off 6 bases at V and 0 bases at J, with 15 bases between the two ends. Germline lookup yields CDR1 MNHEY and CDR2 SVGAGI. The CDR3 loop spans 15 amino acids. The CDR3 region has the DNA TGTGCCAGCAGACATGACAGGCAAAGCTCCTACGAGCAGTACTTC. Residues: CASRHDRQSSYEQYF.

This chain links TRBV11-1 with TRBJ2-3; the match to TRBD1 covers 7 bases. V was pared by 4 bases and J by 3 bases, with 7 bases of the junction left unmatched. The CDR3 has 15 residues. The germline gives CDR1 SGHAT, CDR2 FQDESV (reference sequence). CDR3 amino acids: CASSSTGVDTDTQYF. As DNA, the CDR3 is TGTGCCAGCAGCTCCACAGGGGTAGATACAGATACGCAGTATTTT.

CDR3 DNA: TGTGCCAGCTCCTCAGCACTTGACACCGGGGAGCTGTTTTTT. Protein: CASSSALDTGELFF. This sequence joins TRBV18 and TRBJ2-2, with no clear D. V lost 6 bases and J lost 3, with 11 bases in between. This CDR3 has 14 residues. Germline CDR1 KGHSH, CDR2 LQKENI. The full variable domain, with the rest looked up from reference TRBV18 and TRBJ2-2, is NAGVMQNPRHLVRRRGQEARLRCSPMKGHSHVYWYRQLPEEGLKFMVYLQKENIIDESGMPKERFSAEFPKEGPSILRIQQVVRGDSAAYFCASSSALDTGELFFGEGSRLTVL.

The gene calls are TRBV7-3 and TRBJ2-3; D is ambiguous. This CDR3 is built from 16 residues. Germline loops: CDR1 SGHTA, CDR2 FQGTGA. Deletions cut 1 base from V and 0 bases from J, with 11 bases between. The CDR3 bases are TGTGCCAGCAGCTTAATAGGCGGTTATAGCACAGATACGCAGTATTTT. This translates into CASSLIGGYSTDTQYF.

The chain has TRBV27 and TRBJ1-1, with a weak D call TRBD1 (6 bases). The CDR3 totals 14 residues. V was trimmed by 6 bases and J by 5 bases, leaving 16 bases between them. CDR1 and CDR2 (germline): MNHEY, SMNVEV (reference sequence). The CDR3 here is CASRTGPRWTEAFF. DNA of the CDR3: TGTGCCAGCAGGACAGGCCCGAGGTGGACTGAAGCTTTCTTT.

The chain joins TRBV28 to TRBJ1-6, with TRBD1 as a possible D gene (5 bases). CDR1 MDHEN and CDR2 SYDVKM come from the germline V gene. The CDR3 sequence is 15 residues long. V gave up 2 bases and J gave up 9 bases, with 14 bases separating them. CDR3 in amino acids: CASSLGGTGGSPLHF. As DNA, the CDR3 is TGTGCCAGCAGTTTAGGGGGGACTGGGGGTTCACCCCTCCACTTT. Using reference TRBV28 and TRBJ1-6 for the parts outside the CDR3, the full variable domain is DVKVTQSSRYLVKRTGEKVFLECVQDMDHENMFWYRQDPGLGLRLIYFSYDVKMKEKGDIPEGYSVSREKKERFSLILESASTNQTSMYLCASSLGGTGGSPLHFGNGTRLTVT.

The CDR3 region is CASSYRTGPPEAFF. The CDR3 DNA reads TGTGCCAGCAGTTACAGGACAGGGCCCCCTGAAGCTTTCTTT. The chain uses TRBV6-5 and TRBJ1-1; 8 nucleotides match TRBD1. From germline, CDR1 is MNHEY and CDR2 SVGAGI. V lost 2 bases, J lost 6 bases, and 5 bases stayed unmatched. The CDR3 is 14 residues long.

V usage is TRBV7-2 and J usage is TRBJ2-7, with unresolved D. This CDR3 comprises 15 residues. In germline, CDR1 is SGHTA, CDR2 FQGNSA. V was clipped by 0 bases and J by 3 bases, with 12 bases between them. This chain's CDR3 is CASSLAGGSYYEQYF. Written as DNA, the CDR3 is TGTGCCAGCAGCTTAGCTGGCGGTTCCTACTACGAGCAGTACTTC.

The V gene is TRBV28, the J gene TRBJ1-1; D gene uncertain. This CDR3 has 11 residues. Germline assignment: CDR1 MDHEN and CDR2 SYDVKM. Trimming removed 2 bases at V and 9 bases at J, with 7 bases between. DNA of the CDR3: TGTGCCAGCAGTTTAGAGGCGAAAGCTTTCTTT. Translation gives CASSLEAKAFF. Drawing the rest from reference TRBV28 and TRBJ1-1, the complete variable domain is DVKVTQSSRYLVKRTGEKVFLECVQDMDHENMFWYRQDPGLGLRLIYFSYDVKMKEKGDIPEGYSVSREKKERFSLILESASTNQTSMYLCASSLEAKAFFGQGTRLTVV.

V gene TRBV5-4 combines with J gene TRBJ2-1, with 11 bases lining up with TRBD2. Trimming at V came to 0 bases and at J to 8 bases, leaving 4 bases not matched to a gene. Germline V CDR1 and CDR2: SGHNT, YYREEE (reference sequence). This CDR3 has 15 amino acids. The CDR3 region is CASSLELAGVYEQFF. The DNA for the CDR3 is TGTGCCAGCAGCTTGGAACTAGCGGGAGTCTATGAGCAGTTCTTC.

CDR3 protein: CASSLGLANTDTQYF. The CDR3, as DNA: TGTGCCAGCAGCCTAGGACTAGCGAACACAGATACGCAGTATTTT. V usage is TRBV7-2 and J usage is TRBJ2-3; TRBD2 matches at 9 bases. The germline V gene has CDR1 SGHTA and CDR2 FQGNSA. There are 15 residues in the CDR3. Losses at the gene ends were 5 bases for V and 2 bases for J; bases not matched to a gene: 5. Using reference TRBV7-2 and TRBJ2-3 for the parts outside the CDR3, the full variable domain is GAGVSQSPSNKVTEKGKDVELRCDPISGHTALYWYRQSLGQGLEFLIYFQGNSAPDKSGLPSDRFSAERTGGSVSTLTIQRTQQEDSAVYLCASSLGLANTDTQYFGPGTRLTVL.

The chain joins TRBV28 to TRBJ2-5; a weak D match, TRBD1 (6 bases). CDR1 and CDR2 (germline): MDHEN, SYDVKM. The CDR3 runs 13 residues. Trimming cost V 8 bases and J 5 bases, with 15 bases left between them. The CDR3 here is CASYTGLRETQYF. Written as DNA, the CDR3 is TGTGCCAGCTATACAGGGCTAAGGGAGACCCAGTACTTC.

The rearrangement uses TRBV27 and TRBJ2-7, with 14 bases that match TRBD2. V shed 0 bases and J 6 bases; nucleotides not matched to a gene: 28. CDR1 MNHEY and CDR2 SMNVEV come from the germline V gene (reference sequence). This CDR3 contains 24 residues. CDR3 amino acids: CASSLSRGQLGLAGVRRPRGEQYF. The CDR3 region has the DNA TGTGCCAGCAGTTTATCGAGGGGCCAGCTGGGACTAGCGGGAGTACGAAGGCCCAGAGGCGAGCAGTACTTC.

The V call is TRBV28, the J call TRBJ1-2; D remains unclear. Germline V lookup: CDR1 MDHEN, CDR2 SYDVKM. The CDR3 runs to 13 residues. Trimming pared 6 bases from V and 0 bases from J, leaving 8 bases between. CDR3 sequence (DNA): TGTGCCAGCAGGGATATCTCTAACTATGGCTACACCTTC. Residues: CASRDISNYGYTF.

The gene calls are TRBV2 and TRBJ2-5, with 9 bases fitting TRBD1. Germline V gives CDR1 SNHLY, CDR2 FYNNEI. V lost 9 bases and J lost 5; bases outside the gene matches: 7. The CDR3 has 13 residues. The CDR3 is CASRTGARETQYF. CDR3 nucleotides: TGTGCCAGTAGGACAGGGGCGAGGGAGACCCAGTACTTC.

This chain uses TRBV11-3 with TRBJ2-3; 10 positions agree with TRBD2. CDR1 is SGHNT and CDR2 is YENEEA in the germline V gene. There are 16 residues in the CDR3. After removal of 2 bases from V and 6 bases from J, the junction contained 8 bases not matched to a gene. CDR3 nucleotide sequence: TGTGCCAGCAGCTTATCTGGCCTAGCGGGAGTGGATACGCAGTATTTT. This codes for CASSLSGLAGVDTQYF.

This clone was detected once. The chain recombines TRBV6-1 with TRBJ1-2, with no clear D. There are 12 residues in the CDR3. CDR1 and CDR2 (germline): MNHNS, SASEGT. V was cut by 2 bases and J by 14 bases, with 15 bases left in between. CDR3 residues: CASSEKRREGTF. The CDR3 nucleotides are TGTGCCAGCAGTGAAAAGCGGCGGGAGGGTACCTTC.

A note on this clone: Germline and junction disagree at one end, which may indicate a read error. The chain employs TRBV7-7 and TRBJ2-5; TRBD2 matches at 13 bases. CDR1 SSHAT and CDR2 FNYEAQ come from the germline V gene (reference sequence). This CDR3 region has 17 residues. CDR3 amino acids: CASSRGLAGVEEETQYF. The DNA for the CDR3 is TGTGCTAGCAGCCGCGGACTAGCGGGAGTGGAGGAAGAGACCCAGTACTTC.

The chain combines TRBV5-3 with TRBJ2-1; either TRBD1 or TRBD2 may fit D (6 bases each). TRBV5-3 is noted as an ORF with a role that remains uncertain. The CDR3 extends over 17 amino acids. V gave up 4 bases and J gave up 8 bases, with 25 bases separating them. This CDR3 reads CARSGRLGAKGGDEQFF. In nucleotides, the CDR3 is TGTGCCAGAAGCGGGAGGTTAGGGGCGAAGGGGGGCGATGAGCAGTTCTTC.

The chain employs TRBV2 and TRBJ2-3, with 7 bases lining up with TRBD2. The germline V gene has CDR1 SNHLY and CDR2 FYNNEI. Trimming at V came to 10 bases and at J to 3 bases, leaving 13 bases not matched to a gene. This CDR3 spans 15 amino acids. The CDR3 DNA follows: TGTGCCATCCTGGGGAGGCGGGAGATAACAGATACGCAGTATTTT. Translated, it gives CAILGRREITDTQYF. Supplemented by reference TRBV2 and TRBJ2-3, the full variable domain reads EPEVTQTPSHQVTQMGQEVILRCVPISNHLYFYWYRQILGQKVEFLVSFYNNEISEKSEIFDDQFSVERPDGSNFTLKIRSTKLEDSAMYFCAILGRREITDTQYFGPGTRLTVL.